One T cell receptor beta chain is described in this entry. Using immunoSEQ multiplex PCR, the repertoire was profiled, and TCRdb retains in-frame clones only, with some absent. The profile shows 1.4 million to 1.5 million clones, approximately 96% of them singletons. This sample is drawn from a study of shared clonotypes between healthy human individuals. Study-wide context: There were three CD4 naive, three CD4 memory, two CD8 naive and one CD8 memory plates per donor.

The CDR3 is 16 residues long. Unmatched junction bases numbered 8, after V lost 4 bases and J lost 1 base. CDR1 SQVTM and CDR2 ANQGSEA come from the germline V gene. The chain uses TRBV29-1 and TRBJ2-3; 10 bases are shared with TRBD2. Material for sequencing was naive CD4+ T cells sorted from blood. Sample subset: CD45RA+ positively selected. This clonotype was sampled from a man aged 25-45 years in good health. CDR3 nucleotides: TGCAGCGTTGCCCCTAGCGGGAGTGGGGGCACAGATACGCAGTATTTT. Encoded protein: CSVAPSGSGGTDTQYF.